This TCR beta chain derives from a study of shared clonotypes between healthy human individuals (dated by TCRdb to 2018 to 2021). For the wider study: The cohort comprised two women and a few men aged 18 to 49 years. For each donor, CD4 naive and CD4 memory were each run on three plates, CD8 naive on two plates, and CD8 memory on one plate. The study deeply sequenced blood TCR repertoires of roughly five healthy adults to estimate repertoire size and the extent of clonotype sharing between individuals. Different laboratories and diverse techniques were used to prepare libraries and sequence TCR repertoires, to increase sequencing depth and limit assay-specific biases. Leukapheresis yielded between about 0.9 and 9 billion PBMCs per donor. The paper as a whole reports these results and caveats: Sampling was restricted to blood, and TCR repertoires in tissues likely differ from the TCR repertoires found in blood. Naive subsets generally had larger estimated clonotype richness than memory subsets did. The genetic and exposure-history diversity represented was limited by the small number of donors. Pairwise subsampling indicated that sequencing depth was expected to affect the degree of clonotype sharing among donors. Even with the large sequencing depth, rarefaction of the sorted-subset datasets indicated that sequencing was incomplete. Across a few donors, roughly 5.4% of naive CD4, more than 3% of naive CD8, around 2.5% of memory CD4, and approximately 0.42% of memory CD8 clonotypes were shared. Compared with non-shared clonotypes, the clonotypes found in all four sorted-subset donors had higher generation probabilities.

V is clipped by 3 bases and J by 7 bases, and the sequence between their germline boundaries is 16 bases long. CDR1 LNHDA and CDR2 SQIVND were looked up in the germline V gene (reference sequence). The cysteine opens and the phenylalanine closes a CDR3 of 15 amino acids. This entry keeps only the CDR3 DNA: 45 bases, framed from base 1. Using the deep immunoSEQ assay, TCR CDR3 regions were amplified from genomic DNA by multiplex PCR. Extracted genomic DNA from each cell subset was distributed evenly across all wells of several immunoSEQ 96-well plates, and each plate was treated as a replicate. For sorted subsets, roughly 0.2 ug genomic DNA, equal to 25,000 to 35,000 T cell genomes, was loaded into each replicate PCR. The purified libraries were quantified using a Qubit 3.0 fluorometer, sized with a Bioanalyzer 2100, and then quantified again using the KAPA Library Quantification kit. Every immunoSEQ 96-well plate was sequenced on a dedicated single-read 150-cycle Illumina NextSeq 550 flow cell. The paper's data handling went like this. Because the immunoSEQ output held only junctional sequences and lacked quality scores, the filtering could not match the filtering applied to full-length reads. To assign V/J genes and CDR3, sequences were annotated against IMGT germline references using PyIR, a Python wrapper for IgBLAST v1.9. Reads with weak V/J assignments (E-value above 1e-6), missing CDR3, stop codons, out-of-frame junctions, or ambiguous translated residues were removed. A V3J clonotype was defined by an identical inferred V gene, J gene, and CDR3 amino acid sequence. Percentage overlap between repertoires was calculated by dividing the number of shared unique clonotypes by the size of the smaller repertoire. Repertoire richness was assessed with RTK rarefaction, the Chao1 estimator, and Recon v2.1 estimates of unobserved clonotypes. Generation probabilities for all TCRbeta clonotypes obtained by the gDNA method from a handful of donors were computed using OLGA. The table was pulled from immuneACCESS by TCRdb, which kept in-frame rearrangements only. Such tables lose some clones; where checked, under half of the loss comes from unresolved V genes, and the rest has no known cause. V and J calls and clone size are those listed in that table; D and trimming were worked out from the DNA. This sample holds about 2 million clones; approximately 95% were observed only once. The top ten hold 1% to 1.3% of the sample.

For the CD8 naive samples, CD45RO-negative cells were positively selected for CCR7, yielding a CD45RA+CCR7+ population from which TemRA cells were excluded. Healthy HIV-negative adults with no recently reported acute infections or vaccinations were included as donors. All donors were Caucasian adults living in Nashville, Tennessee, USA. After blood collection by leukapheresis, PBMCs were isolated using Ficoll-Histopaque density gradient centrifugation and then cryopreserved in the vapor phase of liquid nitrogen. Analytical flow cytometry was used to check the purity and quantity of each magnetically sorted T cell population. Genomic DNA was isolated from each sorted fraction and quantified by UV absorbance on a Nanodrop 2000c. To note about this clone: Its antigen is not yet known. Base qualities are not recorded, but no much larger clone differs from it by a single base.

The sequencing sample was made of naive CD8+ T cells sorted from blood. What the cell subset or site label conveys for this sample: CD45RA+CCR7+. Recombination joined TRBV19 with TRBJ2-1; the D gene is perhaps TRBD2, from 6 matching bases. The origin of this receptor is a man younger than 35 in good health. The CDR3 corresponds to CASSISSGAGNEQFF. The DNA sequence is TGTGCCAGTAGTATTTCTTCGGGAGCTGGGAATGAGCAGTTCTTC.